These 14 T cell receptor beta chains were all obtained from the same sample, sequenced in a study of breast tumors, draining lymph nodes, adjacent tissues. Samples came from axillary lymph nodes draining the breast cancer. In TCRdb, the multiplex PCR reads were re-called with MiXCR into one record per CDR3 protein. This table has 200,000 or so distinct CDR3 sequences, around a third appearing once. What was sequenced was axillary lymph node tissue. These TCRs come from a female donor with breast cancer. Some clones in this sample may be carry-over from other donors' samples.

This clonotype showed up many times. The V gene is TRBV6-2 or TRBV6-3, the J gene TRBJ2-1, with D maybe TRBD1 (6 bases). Germline values: CDR1 MNHEY, CDR2 SVGEGT. The germline V and J ends were trimmed by 4 bases and 2 bases, with 12 bases remaining between them. CDR3 size: 15 residues. CDR3 protein: CASSSGAKPYNEQFF. In nucleotides, the CDR3 is TGTGCCAGCAGTTCAGGGGCAAAGCCCTACAATGAGCAGTTCTTC.

This clonotype was counted between two and nine times. The chain uses TRBV18 and TRBJ2-4; 7 bases agree with TRBD1. Germline V gene lookup returns CDR1 KGHSH and CDR2 LQKENI. With V trimmed by 5 bases and J by 2 bases, 6 bases remained unmatched. The CDR3 consists of 15 residues. This CDR3 is CASSRETGSKNIQYF. The CDR3 coding sequence is TGTGCCAGCTCAAGGGAGACAGGGTCCAAAAACATTCAGTACTTC.

The chain uses TRBV7-6 and TRBJ2-7, with TRBD2 matching 9 bases. This CDR3 has 14 amino acids. V lost 3 bases to trimming and J lost 6 bases; unmatched junction nucleotides: 6. Germline CDR1 reads SGHVS; CDR2 reads FNYEAQ. This chain's CDR3 is CASSFLPSGVEQYF. The CDR3 DNA reads TGTGCCAGCAGCTTTCTACCTAGCGGGGTCGAGCAGTACTTC.

This clonotype was seen many times. V gene TRBV4-1 combines with J gene TRBJ1-4; TRBD1 aligns across 8 bases. From germline, CDR1 is MGHRA and CDR2 YSYEKL. The CDR3 covers 15 residues. The junction had 7 bases not matched to a gene; V was cut back by 4 bases and J by 6 bases. CDR3 sequence reads: CASSPEGQDDEKLFF. CDR3 in DNA: TGCGCCAGCAGCCCCGAGGGACAGGATGATGAAAAACTGTTTTTT.

This clonotype was counted at least ten times. A much larger clone differs by one base, so this may be a read error. This chain uses TRBV2 with TRBJ1-3; D perhaps matches TRBD1 (5 bases). CDR3 length: 14 amino acids. V was shortened by 8 bases and J by 0 bases, with 11 bases between the two germline ends. The germline CDR1 and CDR2 sequences are SNHLY and FYNNEI. The CDR3: CASGADSSGNTIYF. The CDR3 DNA sequence: TGTGCCAGCGGGGCTGACAGCTCTGGAAACACCATATATTTT.

This clonotype was seen many times. The chain couples TRBV3-1 to TRBJ1-3; D remains ambiguous. The germline V gene encodes CDR1 LGHDT and CDR2 YNNKEL (reference sequence). The CDR3 has 11 amino acids. V shed 10 bases and J shed 4 bases, with 8 bases lying between them. Here the CDR3 reads CATGDGNTIYF. CDR3 sequence (DNA): TGTGCCACCGGTGACGGAAACACCATATATTTT. Supplemented by reference TRBV3-1 and TRBJ1-3, the full variable domain reads DTAVSQTPKYLVTQMGNDKSIKCEQNLGHDTMYWYKQDSKKFLKIMFSYNNKELIINETVPNRFSPKSPDKAHLNLHINSLELGDSAVYFCATGDGNTIYFGEGSWLTVV.

With respect to this clonotype: The junction shows a germline mismatch at one end, possibly a read error. The genes are TRBV20-1 and TRBJ1-5, with a weak D call TRBD1 (6 bases). CDR3 length: 15 residues. Germline values: CDR1 DFQATT, CDR2 SNEGSKA (reference sequence). The CDR3 DNA reads as TGCAGTGCTAGTGGGGGACCCGGGGGCAATCGGCCCCAGCACTTT. Translation gives CSASGGPGGNRPQHF.

This clonotype was counted many times. The CDR3 DNA sequence: TGCGCCAGCAGGGCAGGGTTGCCCCACTACGAGCAGTACTTC. Encoded protein: CASRAGLPHYEQYF. The rearrangement joins TRBV10-2 to TRBJ2-7; the D gene is possibly TRBD1 (5 bases). The germline V and J ends were trimmed by 6 bases and 3 bases, with 15 bases remaining between them. The germline V gene encodes CDR1 WSHSY and CDR2 SAAADI. The CDR3 is made up of 14 amino acids.

This clonotype was counted at least ten times. The J gene is TRBJ1-3, the V gene TRBV6-2 or TRBV6-3; TRBD1 might be the D (6 bases). This CDR3 spans 17 amino acids. Between the trimmed V and J ends, which lost 6 bases and 3 bases, there was a span of 21 bases. From germline, CDR1 is MNHEY and CDR2 SVGEGT. The CDR3 DNA follows: TGTGCCAGCAGCCGAATACCGACAGGCGGGCTTGGAAACACCATATATTTT. Protein product: CASSRIPTGGLGNTIYF.

The CDR3 region is CASSFRTGGNYGYTF. The CDR3, as DNA: TGTGCCAGTAGTTTCAGGACAGGGGGGAACTATGGCTACACCTTC. The gene calls are TRBV19 and TRBJ1-2; 10 positions match TRBD1. The junction had 5 bases not matched to a gene; V was cut back by 5 bases and J by 2 bases. Germline-derived CDR1 and CDR2 are LNHDA and SQIVND (reference sequence). CDR3 length: 15 residues.

The CDR3 is CASNPGVGRYNEQFF. The CDR3 bases are TGCGCCAGCAACCCTGGGGTCGGGAGATACAATGAGCAGTTCTTC. The V gene is TRBV4-3, the J gene TRBJ2-1; maybe TRBD2 (6 bases). V was shortened by 7 bases and J by 4 bases, with 17 bases between the two germline ends. This CDR3 has 15 amino acids. Germline V lookup: CDR1 LGHNA, CDR2 YSLEER.

The V and J genes are TRBV20-1 and TRBJ1-4, with D possibly TRBD1 on 5 matching bases. The CDR3 runs to 16 residues. V was clipped by 0 bases and J by 8 bases, with 19 bases between them. The germline CDR1 and CDR2 sequences are DFQATT and SNEGSKA (reference sequence). The CDR3 loop reads CSARDPQSGGTEKLFF. CDR3 DNA sequence: TGCAGTGCTAGAGATCCTCAAAGCGGGGGGACGGAAAAACTGTTTTTT.

As concerns this clonotype: The junction shows a germline mismatch at one end, possibly a read error. V is TRBV12-3 or TRBV12-4 and J is TRBJ1-2, with 7 bases fitting TRBD1. There are 13 residues in the CDR3. CDR3 residues: CASSLRGGYSYTF. The CDR3 DNA is TGTGCCAGCAGTTTGAGAGGGGGCTATAGCTACACCTTC.

This clonotype was found many times. The chain links TRBV29-1 to TRBJ1-4; D is perhaps TRBD1 (5 bases). The germline CDR1 and CDR2 sequences are SQVTM and ANQGSEA. The V end lost 7 bases, the J end lost 8 bases, and 17 bases lay between the germline ends. The CDR3 runs 13 residues. This CDR3 reads CSAGLEGAEKLFF. The CDR3 DNA follows: TGCAGCGCCGGTCTTGAAGGGGCCGAAAAACTGTTTTTT.